The 13 T cell receptor beta chains listed next were all sequenced from one sample in a study of cytomegalovirus exposure and HLA in healthy donors. This PCR relied on a set of 60 Vbeta primers and 13 Jbeta primers. Generated by immunoSEQ multiplex PCR, the TCRdb table keeps only in-frame clones and is missing some. The data hold around 190,000 clones, with around four fifths observed a single time. The specimen was PBMCs. The origin of the receptors is a man aged 40-50 years in good health and CMV-seropositive.

The CDR3 sequence is CASLEGENYGYTF. Here the CDR3 DNA reads TGTGCCAGCTTGGAGGGAGAAAACTATGGCTACACCTTC. The chain joins TRBV7-9 to TRBJ1-2; D is unresolved. The CDR3 extends over 13 amino acids. Looked up from germline, CDR1 is SEHNR and CDR2 is FQNEAQ (reference sequence). Deletions cut 8 bases from V and 2 bases from J, with 12 bases between.

This chain uses TRBV15 with TRBJ1-1; D is ambiguous. This CDR3 comprises 14 residues. The V gene's germline CDR1 is LNHNV and CDR2 YYDKDF (reference sequence). V was pared by 1 base and J by 0 bases, with 6 bases between. The DNA for the CDR3 is TGTGCCACCAGCAGAGTGAGGATGAACACTGAAGCTTTCTTT. Translation: CATSRVRMNTEAFF.

J is TRBJ2-4 and V is TRBV7-9; 8 bases agree with TRBD1. The J segment lost 9 bases and the V segment lost 5 bases, leaving 12 bases of the junction unmatched. This CDR3 has 15 residues. In germline, CDR1 is SEHNR, CDR2 FQNEAQ (reference sequence). Here the CDR3 DNA reads TGTGCCAGCAGCATAACTCAGGGGGCCGAGAGCATTCAGTACTTC. It specifies CASSITQGAESIQYF. The whole variable domain, remainder taken from reference TRBV7-9 and TRBJ2-4, is DTGVSQNPRHKITKRGQNVTFRCDPISEHNRLYWYRQTLGQGPEFLTYFQNEAQLEKSRLLSDRFSAERPKGSFSTLEIQRTEQGDSAMYLCASSITQGAESIQYFGAGTRLSVL.

A single count supports this clone. The germline gene is not matched at one end of the junction; a read error may be the cause. Other nucleotide sequences from this sample produce the same CDR3. V gene TRBV27 combines with J gene TRBJ1-1; TRBD1 might be the D (5 bases). Germline V lookup: CDR1 MNHEY, CDR2 SMNVEV (reference sequence). The CDR3 consists of 13 residues. CDR3 loop: CASSFNRNTEAFF. In DNA form, the CDR3 reads TGTGCCAGCAGTTTTAACAGGAACACTGAAGCCTTCTTT.

The chain links TRBV7-2 to TRBJ1-5; 10 bases are a match to TRBD1. From germline, CDR1 is SGHTA and CDR2 FQGNSA. The CDR3 is 15 residues long. Trimming at V came to 3 bases and at J to 4 bases, leaving 3 bases not matched to a gene. The CDR3 nucleotides read TGTGCCAGCAGCTTGACAGGGGGCGCGAATCAGCCCCAGCATTTT. Its translation is CASSLTGGANQPQHF.

V and J are TRBV6-5 and TRBJ2-7; TRBD2 agrees at 10 bases. From germline, CDR1 is MNHEY and CDR2 SVGAGI. CDR3 length: 15 residues. V shed 0 bases and J 6 bases; nucleotides not matched to a gene: 5. CDR3 loop: CASSYSRLAGVEQYF. CDR3 DNA: TGTGCCAGCAGTTACTCGAGGCTAGCGGGAGTCGAGCAGTACTTC.

The chain is built from TRBV5-8 and TRBJ1-5; 7 nucleotides line up with TRBD1. The germline V gene has CDR1 SGHTS and CDR2 YDEGEE. Losses at the gene ends were 5 bases for V and 0 bases for J; bases not matched to a gene: 8. The CDR3 is 16 residues long. CDR3 sequence: CASRSGTVYSNQPQHF. As DNA, the CDR3 is TGTGCCAGCAGGTCCGGGACAGTTTATAGCAATCAGCCCCAGCATTTT.

V is TRBV7-8 and J is TRBJ1-2; no reliable D call. This CDR3 region has 14 residues. The germline V gene encodes CDR1 SGHVS and CDR2 FQNEAQ. V was clipped by 1 base and J by 0 bases, with 6 bases between them. The CDR3 loop reads CASSLGASNYGYTF. For the CDR3, the DNA is TGTGCCAGCAGCTTAGGGGCGTCTAACTATGGCTACACCTTC.

The chain is built from TRBV19 and TRBJ2-7, with 8 bases fitting TRBD1. The CDR3 runs 13 residues. Germline V lookup: CDR1 LNHDA, CDR2 SQIVND (reference sequence). Losses at the gene ends were 10 bases for V and 6 bases for J; bases not matched to a gene: 11. The CDR3 region is CATLETGVGEQYF. In DNA, the CDR3 is TGTGCCACCTTGGAGACAGGGGTCGGCGAGCAGTACTTC.

The chain couples TRBV12-5 to TRBJ2-2, with a tentative D call TRBD2 (5 bases). Germline assignment: CDR1 LGHNT and CDR2 FRNRAP. Between the trimmed V and J ends, which lost 6 bases and 2 bases, there was a span of 19 bases. This CDR3 has 17 amino acids. The chain's CDR3 is CASGLSHGGVNTGELFF. The CDR3 DNA reads as TGTGCTAGTGGGTTAAGCCATGGAGGAGTAAACACCGGGGAGCTGTTTTTT.

CDR3 protein: CASSPLLAGAGELFF. CDR3 DNA: TGTGCCAGCAGCCCCCTACTAGCGGGAGCCGGGGAGCTGTTTTTT. The chain carries TRBV6-5 and TRBJ2-2, with 11 bases lining up with TRBD2. V was pared by 6 bases and J by 6 bases, with 6 bases of the junction left unmatched. The V gene's germline CDR1 is MNHEY and CDR2 SVGAGI. The CDR3 is 15 amino acids.

The V call is TRBV16, the J call TRBJ2-7, with a possible D match to TRBD2 (5 bases). The CDR3 consists of 14 residues. Trimming took 4 bases from V and 5 from J, leaving 15 bases between them. Germline values: CDR1 KGHSY, CDR2 FQNENV. The CDR3 reads CASSPKGPGNEQYF. The CDR3 DNA is TGTGCCAGCAGCCCAAAAGGGCCCGGGAACGAGCAGTACTTC.

The chain combines TRBV6-5 with TRBJ1-4; TRBD1 aligns across 8 bases. Germline trimming cut 8 bases from V and 7 bases from J; bases unmatched to any gene: 0. The germline V gene encodes CDR1 MNHEY and CDR2 SVGAGI. The CDR3 loop spans 11 amino acids. Here the CDR3 reads CASGTGEKLFF. DNA for the CDR3: TGTGCCAGCGGGACAGGTGAAAAACTGTTTTTT.